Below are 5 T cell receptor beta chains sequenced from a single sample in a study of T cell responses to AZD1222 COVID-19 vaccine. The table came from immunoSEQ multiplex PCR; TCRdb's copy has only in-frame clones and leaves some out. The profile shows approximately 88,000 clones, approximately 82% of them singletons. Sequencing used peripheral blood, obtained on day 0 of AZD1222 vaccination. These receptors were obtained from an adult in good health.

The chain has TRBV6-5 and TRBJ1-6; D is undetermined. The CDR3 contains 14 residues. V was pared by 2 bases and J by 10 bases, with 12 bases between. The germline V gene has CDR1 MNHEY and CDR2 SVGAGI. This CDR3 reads CASSYARGSSPLHF. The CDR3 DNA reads TGTGCCAGCAGTTACGCCCGCGGGTCCTCACCCCTCCACTTT.

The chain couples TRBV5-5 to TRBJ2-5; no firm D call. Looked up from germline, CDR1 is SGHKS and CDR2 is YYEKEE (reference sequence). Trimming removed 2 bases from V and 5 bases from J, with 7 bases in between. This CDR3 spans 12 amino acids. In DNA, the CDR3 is TGTGCCAGCAGCTTCTATGGGGAGACCCAGTACTTC. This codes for CASSFYGETQYF.

Here the CDR3 reads CASSPAQGIYGYTF. CDR3 bases: TGTGCCAGCTCACCAGCCCAGGGAATCTATGGCTACACCTTC. This chain links TRBV18 with TRBJ1-2; the D gene is possibly TRBD1 (5 bases). Germline-derived CDR1 and CDR2 are KGHSH and LQKENI. V lost 2 bases and J 4 bases, leaving 11 bases between the germline ends. CDR3 length equals 14 residues.

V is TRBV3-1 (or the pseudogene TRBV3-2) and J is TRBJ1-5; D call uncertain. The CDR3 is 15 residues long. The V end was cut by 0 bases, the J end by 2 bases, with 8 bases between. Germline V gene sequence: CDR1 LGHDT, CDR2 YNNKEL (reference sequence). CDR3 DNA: TGTGCCAGCAGCCAAGATTTAGGTGGCAATCAGCCCCAGCATTTT. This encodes CASSQDLGGNQPQHF.

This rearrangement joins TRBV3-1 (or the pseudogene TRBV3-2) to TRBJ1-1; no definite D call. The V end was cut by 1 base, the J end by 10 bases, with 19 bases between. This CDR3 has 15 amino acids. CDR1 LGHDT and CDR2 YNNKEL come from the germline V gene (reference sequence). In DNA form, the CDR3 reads TGTGCCAGCAGCCAAGGGCAGGCTGACGTCAACGGAGCTTTCTTT. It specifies CASSQGQADVNGAFF.